This entry is about one T cell receptor beta chain. What it binds is not known. The sample originates from a study of T cell responses to AZD1222 COVID-19 vaccine. Overall study: Analysis merged second doses at about 4 or about 12 weeks.

Points from the study as a whole: Unmutated variant regions reportedly attract nearly half of all spike-specific TCRs. It should be noted that donors were predominantly white British and more often female, and clonal diversity was possibly underestimated.

The repertoire was sequenced with immunoSEQ multiplex PCR; TCRdb's copy has only in-frame clones and lacks some. The repertoire holds more than 150,000 clones, with roughly 90% as singletons. This CDR3 is built from 18 residues. Germline-derived CDR1 and CDR2 are WNHNN and SYGVQD (reference sequence). The V gene end was trimmed by 8 bases and the J gene end by 4 bases; junction bases not matched to a gene: 17. Material: peripheral blood, obtained on day 0 of AZD1222 vaccination. This clonotype was sampled from an adult in good health. The J gene is TRBJ1-1, the V gene TRBV10-1, with 12 bases fitting TRBD1. Written as DNA, the CDR3 is TGCGCCAGCTCACCGGCGCCGGGACAGGGGGCGCGACGCACTGAAGCTTTCTTT. Protein: CASSPAPGQGARRTEAFF.